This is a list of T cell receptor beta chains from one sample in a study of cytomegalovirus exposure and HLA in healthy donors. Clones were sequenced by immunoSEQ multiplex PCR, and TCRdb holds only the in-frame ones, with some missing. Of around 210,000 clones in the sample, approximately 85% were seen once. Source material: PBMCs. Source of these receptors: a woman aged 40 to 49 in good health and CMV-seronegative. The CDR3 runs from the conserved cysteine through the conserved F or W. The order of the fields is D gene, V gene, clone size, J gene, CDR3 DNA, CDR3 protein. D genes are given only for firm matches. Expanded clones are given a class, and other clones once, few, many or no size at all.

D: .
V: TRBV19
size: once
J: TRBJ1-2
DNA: TGTGCCAGTAGCCAGGGGCTGGACTATGGCTACACCTTC
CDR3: CASSQGLDYGYTF

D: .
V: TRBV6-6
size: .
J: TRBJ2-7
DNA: TGTGCCAGCAGTTACTCGTCGCCAACCACTTACGAGCAGTACTTC
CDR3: CASSYSSPTTYEQYF

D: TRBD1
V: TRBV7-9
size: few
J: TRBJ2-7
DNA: TGTGCCAGCAGCTTAGCGACAGGGGAGTACGAGCAGTACTTC
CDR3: CASSLATGEYEQYF

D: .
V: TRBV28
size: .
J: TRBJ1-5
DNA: TGTGCCAGCAGCGACACCTTCATCGGGCCCCAGCATTTT
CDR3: CASSDTFIGPQHF

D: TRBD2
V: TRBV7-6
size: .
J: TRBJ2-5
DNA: TGTGCCAGCAGCTCGACAGTCCGGGAGGCCCAGTACTTC
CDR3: CASSSTVREAQYF

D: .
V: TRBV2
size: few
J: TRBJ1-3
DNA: TGTGCCAGCGGGTTCCGGGACTCTGGAAACACCATATATTTT
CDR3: CASGFRDSGNTIYF

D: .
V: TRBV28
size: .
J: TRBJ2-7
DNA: TGTGCCAGCAGCGACAGGTACGAGCAGTACTTC
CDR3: CASSDRYEQYF

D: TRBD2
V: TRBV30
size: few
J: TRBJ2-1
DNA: TGTGCCTGGTCCCTGTCCAGCGGGAGGTGGGATGAGCAGTTCTTC
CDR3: CAWSLSSGRWDEQFF

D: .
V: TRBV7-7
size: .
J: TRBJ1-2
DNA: TGTGCCAGCAGGAGGCCGCCCGGTGGCTACACCTTC
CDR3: CASRRPPGGYTF

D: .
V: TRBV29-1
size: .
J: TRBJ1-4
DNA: TGCAGCGTTGAAGGGGAGGCTGAAAAACTGTTTTTT
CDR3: CSVEGEAEKLFF

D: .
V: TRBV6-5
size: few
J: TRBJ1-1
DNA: TGTGCCAGCAGTCGAACTCTGGGGGGAAACACTGAAGCTTTCTTT
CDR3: CASSRTLGGNTEAFF

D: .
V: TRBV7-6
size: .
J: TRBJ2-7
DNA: TGTGCCAGCAGCCAGACTAGTATCCGTGACGAGCAGTACTTC
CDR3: CASSQTSIRDEQYF

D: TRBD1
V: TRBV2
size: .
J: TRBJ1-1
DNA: TGTGCCAGCAGTGGGGGACAGGGGGAGTTTGAAGCTTTCTTT
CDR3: CASSGGQGEFEAFF

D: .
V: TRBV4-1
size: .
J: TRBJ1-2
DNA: TGCGCCAGCAGCGGACACGCGGGGTTATTTGACTATGGCTACACCTTC
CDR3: CASSGHAGLFDYGYTF

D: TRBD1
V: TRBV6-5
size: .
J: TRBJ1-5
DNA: TGTGCCAGCAGCTCGGACAGGGGGCGAGGTCAGCCCCAGCATTTT
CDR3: CASSSDRGRGQPQHF

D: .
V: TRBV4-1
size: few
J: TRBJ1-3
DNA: TGCGCCAGCAGCCAAGATCGGGGAATTGGAAACACCATATATTTT
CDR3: CASSQDRGIGNTIYF

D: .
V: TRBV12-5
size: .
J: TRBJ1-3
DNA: TGTGCTAGTGGTTTGGCCAGGACAGCCCTCTTCTCTGGAAACACCATATATTTT
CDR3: CASGLARTALFSGNTIYF

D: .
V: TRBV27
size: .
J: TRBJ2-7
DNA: TGTGCCAGCAAGGGACGGGGGACAGAGCGAGCGGGGGACGCCTACGAGCAGTACTTC
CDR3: CASKGRGTERAGDAYEQYF

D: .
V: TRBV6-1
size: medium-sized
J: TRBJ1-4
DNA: TGTGCCAGCAAGATGGGGGGATCTAATGAAAAACTGTTTTTT
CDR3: CASKMGGSNEKLFF

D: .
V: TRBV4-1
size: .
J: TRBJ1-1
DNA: TGCGCCAGCAGCCAAGGGATACCCCTGACAGGCGGGACTGAAGCTTTCTTT
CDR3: CASSQGIPLTGGTEAFF

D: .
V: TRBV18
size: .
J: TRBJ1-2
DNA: TGTGCCAGCTCACCATTTATGACAGACGATGGCTACACCTTC
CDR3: CASSPFMTDDGYTF

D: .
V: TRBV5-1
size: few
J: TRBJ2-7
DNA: TGCGCCAGCAGTTTCACCTACGAGCAGTACTTC
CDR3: CASSFTYEQYF

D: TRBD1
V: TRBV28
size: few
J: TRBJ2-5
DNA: TGTGCCAGCAGTTTATTGGGTACAGGGGGGCAAGAGACCCAGTACTTC
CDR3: CASSLLGTGGQETQYF

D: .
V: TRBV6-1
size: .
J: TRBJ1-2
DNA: TGTGCCAGCAGTGAAGCCACTTTGGGCTACACCTTC
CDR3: CASSEATLGYTF

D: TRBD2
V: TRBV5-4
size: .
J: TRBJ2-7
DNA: TGTGCCAGCAGCTTGTTTATGCTAGCGGGAGGACCACGCTCCTACGAGCAGTACTTC
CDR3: CASSLFMLAGGPRSYEQYF

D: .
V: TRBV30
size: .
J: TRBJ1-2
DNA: TGTGCCTGGAGTCCCTTGGGGGGCTATGGCTACACCTTC
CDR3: CAWSPLGGYGYTF

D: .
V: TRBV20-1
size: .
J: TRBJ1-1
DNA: TGCAGTGCTAGCTGGGGAAGGGGAGCTTTCTTT
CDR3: CSASWGRGAFF

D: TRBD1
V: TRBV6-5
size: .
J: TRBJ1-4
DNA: TGTGCCAGCAGCGCGACAGGGGGGATGGAAAAACTGTTTTTT
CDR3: CASSATGGMEKLFF

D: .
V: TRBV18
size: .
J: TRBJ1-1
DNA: TGTGCCAGCTCACCGACTCCGGGACAGAACACTGAAGCTTTCTTT
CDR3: CASSPTPGQNTEAFF

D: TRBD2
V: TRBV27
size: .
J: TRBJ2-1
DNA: TGTGCCAGCAGTTCCACCCGGGGGCTAGCGGGAGATGAGCAGTTCTTC
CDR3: CASSSTRGLAGDEQFF

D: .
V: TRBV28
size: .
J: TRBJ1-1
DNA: TGTGCCACCAACTCCCCCGCCAACACTGAAGCTTTCTTT
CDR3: CATNSPANTEAFF

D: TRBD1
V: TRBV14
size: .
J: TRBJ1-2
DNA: TGTGCCAGCAGCCAAGAGACAGGGGGCGGCTACACCTTC
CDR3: CASSQETGGGYTF

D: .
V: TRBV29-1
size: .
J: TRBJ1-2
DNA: TGCAGCGTTGATAATGATGGCTACACCTTC
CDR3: CSVDNDGYTF

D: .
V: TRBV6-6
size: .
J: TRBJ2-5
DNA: TGTGCCAGCTCGCCGGGTGGGAGTCGCCAAGAGACCCAGTACTTC
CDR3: CASSPGGSRQETQYF

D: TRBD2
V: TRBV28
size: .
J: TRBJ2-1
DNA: TGTGCCAGCAGTTCGGTAGCGGGTGGAGACAATGAGCAGTTCTTC
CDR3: CASSSVAGGDNEQFF

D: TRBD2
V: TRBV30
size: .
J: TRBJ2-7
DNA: TGTGCCTGGAGTAGCGGGAGGGCGGCGGGCGAGCAGTACTTC
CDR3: CAWSSGRAAGEQYF

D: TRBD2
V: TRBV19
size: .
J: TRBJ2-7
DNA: TGTGCCAGTAGTACGGCGGGAGCGGGGTACGAGCAGTACTTC
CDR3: CASSTAGAGYEQYF

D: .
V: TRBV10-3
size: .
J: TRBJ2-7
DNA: TGTGCCATCAGTGTAGTCGGTACTTCCTACGAGCAGTACTTC
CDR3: CAISVVGTSYEQYF

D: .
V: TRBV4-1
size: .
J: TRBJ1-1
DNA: TGCGCCAGCAGCCATGGAAGCGGGAACACTGAAGCTTTCTTT
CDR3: CASSHGSGNTEAFF

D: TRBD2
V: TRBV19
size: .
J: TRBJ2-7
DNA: TGTGCCAGTAGTCCCTGGGAGGGGCCCTACGAGCAGTACTTC
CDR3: CASSPWEGPYEQYF

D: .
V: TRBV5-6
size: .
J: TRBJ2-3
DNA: TGTGCCAGCAGGTCTCTGACAGATACGCAGTATTTT
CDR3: CASRSLTDTQYF

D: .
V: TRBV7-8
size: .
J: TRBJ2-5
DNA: TGTGCCAGCAGCTTCACGGACCAAGAGACCCAGTACTTC
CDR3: CASSFTDQETQYF

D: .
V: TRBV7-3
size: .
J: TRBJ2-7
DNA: TGTGCCAGCAGCCCCCGCCGAGGTCGCGAGCAGTACTTC
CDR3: CASSPRRGREQYF

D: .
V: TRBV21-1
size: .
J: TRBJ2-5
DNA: TGTGCCAGCAGCAAAGTTCGGGCAGGGCGAGAGACCCAGTACTTC
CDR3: CASSKVRAGRETQYF

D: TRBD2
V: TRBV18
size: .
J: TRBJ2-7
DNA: TGTGCCAGCTCACCACTTCTCGGGGGGTCCTACGAGCAGTACTTC
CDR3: CASSPLLGGSYEQYF

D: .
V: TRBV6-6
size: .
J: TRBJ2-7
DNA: TGTGCCAGCAGTGGAGGGTATTACGAGCAGTACTTC
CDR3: CASSGGYYEQYF